This TCR beta chain comes out of a study of blood T cell repertoires in COVID-19 (dated by TCRdb to 2020 to 2021). Looking at the study overall: Samples covering the acute and convalescent phases of COVID-19 were provided by collaborators in the United States, Italy and Spain. The prospective study material was composed of cDNA or gDNA derived from T cells, B-cell-depleted T cells, or PBMCs. The dataset comprised deeply sampled blood TCRbeta repertoires from subjects exposed to, actively infected with, or recovered from COVID-19. A freely available public database, intended as a resource for researchers studying the immune response to SARS-CoV-2, is where the repertoires were released. Samples were obtained from the ongoing ImmuneRACE study (first 160 participants) and from 1,000 to 1,500 subjects provided by 6 global collaborators. The sample metadata nearly always contained a de-identified subject ID, COVID-19 status, age in years and sex. Where HLA class I and class II types were available, the types were taken from metadata supplied by the sample provider, not from assay-based typing.

General findings and caveats noted by the study authors: The amount of clinical and demographic metadata varied by source and participant and was provided uncurated.

The CDR3 starts with the cysteine, ends with the phenylalanine, and has 11 residues. The only DNA kept is the CDR3, 33 bases in frame from the first base. Relative to germline, V is 3 bases shorter and J is 5 bases shorter, with 3 bases between their ends. CDR1 and CDR2 (SGHTA, FQGNSA) derive from the germline V gene. TCRbeta CDR3 regions were amplified from genomic DNA by means of the immunoSEQ Assay, a bias-controlled multiplex PCR. Concerning the study's data processing: The number of nucleated cells in each sample was estimated by amplification of reference gene primers within the assay. To quantify the absolute abundance of each unique TCRbeta CDR3 rearrangement, sequence reads were collapsed and filtered. For each sample, productive Simpson clonality was calculated as the square root of Simpson's diversity index across productive rearrangements. Here the immuneACCESS table is served through TCRdb, limited to in-frame sequences with V and J called. Missing clones are a known gap in these copies; in checked studies unresolved V genes cover under half, and the rest lacks a known reason. V and J calls and clone size follow that table, whereas D and trimming were derived from the DNA. For this sample there are approximately 200,000 clones; 80% to 90% appear just once. 1.2% of the sample lies in the top ten.

Enrolling through a virtual design, the prospective study's participants ranged in age from roughly 18 to 90 years and lived across some 22 United States geographic areas. To assign participants to cohorts, the prospective study relied on clinical history that participants themselves reported in a screening survey and a study questionnaire. Recovered participants in ImmuneRACE Cohort 3 were defined as having two consecutive negative NP/OP PCR tests, clearance from a healthcare professional, or resolution of symptoms. In the prospective study, mobile phlebotomists collected whole blood, serum and a nasopharyngeal or oropharyngeal swab from each participant. Additional blood draws and questionnaires over an approximately two-month period could optionally be provided by prospective study participants. Before DNA extraction, blood samples from the prospective study were shipped at room temperature or frozen.

Of note for this clone: The clone's antigen remains unknown. The record has no base qualities; no much larger clone is one base away.

This TCR was sampled from a man in his thirties or forties who had recovered from COVID-19. In this chain, TRBV7-2 is recombined with TRBJ2-3, with the D gene uncertain. Sequenced material: PBMCs or T cells enriched from blood (not recorded which). The CDR3 protein sequence reads: CASSFRDTQYF. DNA sequence: TGTGCCAGCAGCTTCAGAGATACGCAGTATTTT.